Shown below are 23 T cell receptor beta chains from a single sample sequenced in a study of kidney transplant recipient with SARS-CoV-2 infection. A single record per CDR3 protein comes from TCRdb applying MiXCR to the reads. The repertoire holds approximately 250,000 distinct CDR3 sequences, with under 35% as singletons. The material sequenced was a blood sample, taken at baseline and on approximately day 120 from a kidney transplant recipient. The receptors were gathered from a male patient aged 25-45 years who had COVID-19 and was a kidney transplant recipient. Some T cells may have originated in the graft donor.

In regard to this clonotype: Possible read error: a much larger clone is one base away. The DNA for the CDR3 is TGTACCAGCAGTTACTCTTCAGGGGAAGCTTTCTTT. Protein sequence: CTSSYSSGEAFF. The J gene is TRBJ1-1, the V gene TRBV6-6; tentative D call: TRBD1 (5 bases). The CDR3 covers 12 residues. From germline, CDR1 is MNHNY and CDR2 SVGAGI (reference sequence).

This clonotype came up many times. The genes are TRBV13 and TRBJ2-1, with 11 bases that match TRBD2. The trim removed 5 bases at V and 10 bases at J, leaving 16 bases unmatched. Germline CDR1 and CDR2: PRHDT and FYEKMQ (reference sequence). The CDR3 contains 17 residues. The CDR3 reads CASSRYSGTSGLGEQFF. CDR3 DNA sequence: TGTGCCAGCAGCCGATACTCCGGGACTAGCGGATTGGGCGAGCAGTTCTTC.

This clonotype was observed at least ten times. CDR3 protein: CAWTRTIAGETQYF. The CDR3 bases are TGTGCCTGGACTAGGACCATAGCAGGGGAGACCCAGTACTTC. The V and J genes are TRBV30 and TRBJ2-5, with D perhaps TRBD1 (5 bases). This CDR3 has 14 residues. The germline CDR1 and CDR2 sequences are GTSNPN and SVGIG (reference sequence). V dropped 4 bases and J dropped 5 bases, with 17 bases sitting between them.

As regards this clonotype: Since a much larger clone is just one base distant, this may be a read error. The rearrangement uses TRBV9 and TRBJ2-2; 10 bases fit TRBD1. The germline gives CDR1 SGDLS, CDR2 YYNGEE. The CDR3 contains 16 residues. In DNA, the CDR3 is TGTGCCAACAGCGTAGAAGACAGGGGGCGTAACGGGGAGCTGTTTTTT. As protein: CANSVEDRGRNGELFF.

This clonotype was counted a few times. Possible read error: a much larger clone is one base away. This sequence joins TRBV28 and TRBJ1-1, with D uncertain. V was pared by 5 bases and J by 5 bases, with 3 bases between. The CDR3 covers 10 residues. Germline assignment: CDR1 MDHEN and CDR2 SYDVKM. In nucleotides, the CDR3 is TGTGCCAGCAGTCCTACTGAAGCTTTCTTT. It yields the protein CASSPTEAFF.

Ten or more counts support this clonotype. J is TRBJ1-2 and V is TRBV7-6; D unresolved. The length of the CDR3 is 17 residues. CDR1 and CDR2 (germline): SGHVS, FNYEAQ. V was trimmed by 5 bases and J by 4 bases, leaving 23 bases between them. CDR3 in DNA: TGTGCCAGCAGCGGCCAAAGTGAATCTCGAAAGACCTATGGCTACACCTTC. Translation gives CASSGQSESRKTYGYTF.

This clonotype has ten or more counts. This chain connects TRBV23-1 to TRBJ1-2, with D unresolved. TRBV23-1 is noted as an ORF with a role that remains uncertain. The CDR3 is 17 residues long. Trimming removed 5 bases at V and 4 bases at J, with 23 bases between. CDR3 sequence reads: CASSTPWLRRKTYGYTF. The CDR3 bases are TGCGCCAGCAGTACGCCATGGCTACGCAGAAAGACCTATGGCTACACCTTC.

In the case of this clonotype: One base away lies a much larger clone, so this may be a sequencing read error. The chain links TRBV12-3 or TRBV12-4 to TRBJ1-4; TRBD1 matches at 12 bases. The length of the CDR3 is 15 residues. CDR3 loop: CASSETGTGGEKLVF. In nucleotides, the CDR3 is TGTGCCAGCAGTGAAACCGGGACAGGGGGCGAAAAACTGGTTTTT.

This clonotype has ten or more counts. This sequence joins TRBV28 and TRBJ2-3; D is unclear. The V gene's germline CDR1 is MDHEN and CDR2 SYDVKM. The length of the CDR3 is 15 residues. V lost 1 base to trimming and J lost 0 bases, with 8 bases between them. The CDR3 DNA reads TGTGCCAGCAGTTTATTTGGGCGGAGCACAGATACGCAGTATTTT. It specifies CASSLFGRSTDTQYF.

The V and J genes are TRBV20-1 and TRBJ2-1, with D perhaps matching TRBD1 or TRBD2 (6 bases each). CDR3 size: 15 residues. Trimming shortened V by 1 base and J by 5 bases, and 15 bases separated the two germline ends. Per the germline V gene, CDR1 is DFQATT and CDR2 is SNEGSKA (reference sequence). As DNA, the CDR3 is TGCAGTGCTAGAGTATTGACTAGGGGGGACAATGAGCAGTTCTTC. As protein: CSARVLTRGDNEQFF.

At least ten counts were recorded for this clonotype. The CDR3 region has the DNA TGTGCCAGCAGCTCGGAATTCAGAGACGGAAAGACCTATGGCTACACCTTC. It translates to CASSSEFRDGKTYGYTF. The chain uses TRBV7-2 and TRBJ1-2; no reliable D call. Germline V gene lookup returns CDR1 SGHTA and CDR2 FQGNSA. With 4 bases removed from V and 4 bases from J, the gap between germline ends came to 22 bases. This CDR3 contains 17 residues.

This clonotype was counted ten times or more. The rearrangement uses TRBV6-6 and TRBJ1-4; tentatively, D is TRBD1 (5 bases). CDR1 is MNHNY and CDR2 is SVGAGI in the germline V gene (reference sequence). This CDR3 contains 17 residues. V lost 2 bases and J lost 3, with 16 bases in between. DNA for the CDR3: TGTGCCAGCAGTTACAGTATTGTAACGGGGGCTAATGAAAAACTGTTTTTT. It is translated as CASSYSIVTGANEKLFF.

Of note for this clonotype: One base away lies a much larger clone, so this may be a sequencing read error. As DNA, the CDR3 is TGTGCCAGCGGCGTCTTGGGGCCCTCCAATCAGCCCCAGCATTTT. Protein: CASGVLGPSNQPQHF. This chain joins TRBV2 and TRBJ1-5; D perhaps matches TRBD1 (5 bases). Germline assignment: CDR1 SNHLY and CDR2 FYNNEI. Between the trimmed V and J ends, which lost 8 bases and 3 bases, there was a span of 17 bases. This CDR3 contains 15 residues.

The CDR3 is CASSSAPLVVESNTEAFF. The CDR3 DNA reads TGTGCCAGCAGTTCCGCCCCCTTGGTTGTGGAGTCGAACACTGAAGCTTTCTTT. The chain links TRBV27 to TRBJ1-1, with D unresolved. The CDR3 loop spans 18 amino acids. The V and J ends lost 4 bases and 1 base respectively, with 22 bases between them. Per germline, CDR1 MNHEY and CDR2 SMNVEV (reference sequence).

About this clonotype itself: A much larger clone differs by one base, so this may be a read error. J is TRBJ1-4 and V is TRBV5-1; 7 nucleotides agree with TRBD1. This CDR3 region has 15 residues. Germline CDR1 is SGHRS and CDR2 is YFSETQ. CDR3 DNA sequence: TGCGCCAGCAGCGCTCGACAGGGCAATCGTGAAAAACCGTTTTTT. It codes for CASSARQGNREKPFF.

This clonotype was seen many times. J is TRBJ1-1 and V is TRBV11-2; TRBD1 aligns across 7 bases. J was trimmed by 6 bases and V by 5 bases; bases with no gene match: 12. This CDR3 has 15 residues. Germline CDR1 is SGHAT and CDR2 is FQNNGV. CDR3: CASSKRDDRAAEAFF. The CDR3, as DNA: TGTGCCAGCAGCAAAAGGGACGACAGGGCGGCTGAAGCTTTCTTT. The variable domain in full, with the rest retrieved from reference TRBV11-2 and TRBJ1-1, is EAGVAQSPRYKIIEKRQSVAFWCNPISGHATLYWYQQILGQGPKLLIQFQNNGVVDDSQLPKDRFSAERLKGVDSTLKIQPAKLEDSAVYLCASSKRDDRAAEAFFGQGTRLTVV.

This clonotype has a count of ten or more. The chain has TRBV7-2 and TRBJ1-4, with TRBD1 matching over 12 bases. The CDR3 extends over 14 amino acids. Germline lookup yields CDR1 SGHTA and CDR2 FQGNSA. V shed 6 bases, J shed 9 bases, and the junction held 5 bases outside the gene matches. In DNA form, the CDR3 reads TGTGCCAGCAGATCCGGGACAGGGGGCCAAAAACTGTTTTTT. Its translation: CASRSGTGGQKLFF. The variable domain in full, completed from reference TRBV7-2 and TRBJ1-4, reads GAGVSQSPSNKVTEKGKDVELRCDPISGHTALYWYRQSLGQGLEFLIYFQGNSAPDKSGLPSDRFSAERTGGSVSTLTIQRTQQEDSAVYLCASRSGTGGQKLFFGSGTQLSVL.

Many counts were recorded for this clonotype. The chain combines TRBV3-1 with TRBJ1-1; D unclear. Germline V gene sequence: CDR1 LGHDT, CDR2 YNNKEL (reference sequence). Between the trimmed V and J ends, which lost 5 bases and 4 bases, there was a span of 23 bases. The length of the CDR3 is 17 residues. CDR3 sequence (DNA): TGTGCCAGCAGCTGCGGCGGTCCCATTTCAATTCGCACTGAAGCTTTCTTT. Translating gives CASSCGGPISIRTEAFF.

On this clonotype: This may stem from a read error, because a much larger clone lies one nucleotide away. This sequence joins TRBV20-1 and TRBJ2-7; 7 bases align to TRBD2. The CDR3 has 15 amino acids. Germline assignment: CDR1 DFQATT and CDR2 SNEGSKA (reference sequence). With 0 bases clipped from V and 1 base from J, the junction kept 6 bases outside the gene matches. The CDR3 sequence: CSARDREAPSYEQYF. The CDR3 nucleotides read TGCAGTGCTAGAGATCGGGAGGCGCCTTCCTACGAGCAGTACTTC.

This clonotype was detected many times. This sequence joins TRBV19 and TRBJ2-1; TRBD1 or TRBD2 may be the D gene (5 bases each). The CDR3 is made up of 15 amino acids. The V end was cut by 1 base, the J end by 4 bases, with 11 bases between. Per the germline V gene, CDR1 is LNHDA and CDR2 is SQIVND (reference sequence). The CDR3 bases are TGTGCCAGTAGTATAGGAACGGGGCAATACAATGAGCAGTTCTTC. It codes for CASSIGTGQYNEQFF. Full variable domain (missing parts from reference TRBV19 and TRBJ2-1): DGGITQSPKYLFRKEGQNVTLSCEQNLNHDAMYWYRQDPGQGLRLIYYSQIVNDFQKGDIAEGYSVSREKKESFPLTVTSAQKNPTAFYLCASSIGTGQYNEQFFGPGTRLTVL.

For this clonotype: Given a much more abundant clone one base away, this may be a read error. The chain employs TRBV7-8 and TRBJ1-1; TRBD1 matches 8 bases. The V gene's germline CDR1 is SGHVS and CDR2 FQNEAQ. The CDR3 is 15 residues long. The V and J ends lost 4 bases and 6 bases, in that order; junction bases with no gene match: 10. CDR3 coding DNA: TGTGCCAGCAGCTCTCCCCAGGGGGCGCGAGCTGAAGCTTTCTTT. Its protein product is CASSSPQGARAEAFF.

This clonotype has a count of ten or more. The chain carries TRBV6-2 or TRBV6-3 and TRBJ2-1, with 11 positions matching TRBD1. With V trimmed by 7 bases and J by 9 bases, 11 bases remained unmatched. CDR1 and CDR2 from the germline V gene are MNHEY and SVGEGT. The CDR3 covers 15 residues. This CDR3 reads CASTDPGQGGIEQFF. Here the CDR3 DNA reads TGTGCCAGCACCGACCCGGGACAGGGGGGGATTGAGCAGTTCTTC.

This clonotype was seen many times. This sequence joins TRBV25-1 and TRBJ2-3; 11 bases fit TRBD2. From germline, CDR1 is MGHDK and CDR2 SYGVNS. V dropped 5 bases and J dropped 7; count of bases not matched to a gene: 5. The CDR3 is made up of 14 amino acids. The CDR3: CASSLAGGPYTQYF. In nucleotides, the CDR3 is TGTGCCAGCAGTTTAGCGGGAGGGCCCTATACGCAGTATTTT.